Listed here is a single TCR beta chain. What antigen it recognizes has not been identified. Nothing much larger sits one base from this clone, and base qualities are not available. Ficoll-Paque density gradient centrifugation was used to isolate PBMCs. This sample was taken from a study of T-cell memory formation after mild COVID-19 (dated by TCRdb to 2020 to 2023). Looking at the study overall: TCR sequence clusters from the two donors were largely donor specific. In a couple of donors, T-cell clones that expanded and contracted after mild COVID-19 were followed by sequencing TCRalpha and TCRbeta repertoires longitudinally. The cohort comprised two young, previously healthy adult volunteers, one female and one male.

Broad study findings and their caveats: Some responding clones were detected in pre-infection memory, suggesting pre-existing cross-reactive memory T cells joined the SARS-CoV-2 response. The study included only a couple of mild cases, and larger cohorts that include severe cases with pre-infection samples were judged to be necessary. Contracting CD4+ clones turned up mainly in the CM and EM memory subsets, whereas EMRA was where CD8+ clones were enriched. Clones that contracted from day 15 to 85 showed balanced CD4/CD8 phenotypes, whereas a second wave of clones that expanded from day 15 to 37 leaned towards CD4+. SARS-CoV-2 specificity of the second-wave clones peaking on day 37 was not confirmed.

The sample was run on an Illumina NovaSeq 6000. TCRalpha and TCRbeta cDNA libraries were built by 5'RACE with constant-segment primers, adding sample barcodes and unique molecular identifiers. RNA was extracted from every sample with Trizol reagent. The libraries were amplified in two PCR steps, and the second step added a second sample barcode and Illumina TruSeq adapters. Sequencing of the libraries was done on an Illumina NovaSeq, producing 2 x 150 bp paired-end reads. The authors' analysis ran thus. Reads were demultiplexed and collapsed into UMI-guided consensus sequences with migec v1.2.7. Using mixcr v2.1.11, the UMI consensuses were aligned to TRA and TRB V and J templates and assembled into clonotypes. A clonotype was counted as expanded or contracted only when both edgeR and NoisET called the clonotype significant, with the noise models trained on biological replicates. For edgeR calls, a false discovery rate-adjusted p below 0.01 and a log2 fold-change threshold of 1 were applied. PCA with hierarchical clustering of max-normalized trajectories of the 1000 most abundant clonotypes was used as exploratory dynamics analysis. The CD4 or CD8 phenotype of responding clones was assigned using the separately sequenced CD4+ and CD8+ repertoires. Starting from the raw public reads, TCRdb applied fastp trimming at Q25, assembled clones with MiXCR and retained in-frame beta chains. One record per CDR3 amino acid sequence lists the most common genes and DNA. These V and J calls originate from TCRdb's pipeline instead of the authors' own analysis. For this sample there are about 130,000 distinct CDR3 sequences; about 17% appear just once. Approximately 15% of the sample goes to the ten largest clones.

Sequenced input: PBMCs or a T cell subset sorted from them (not recorded which). The sequence came from an adult woman who had mild COVID-19 (a few samples of this study predate the infection). The sample titles of this study are shuffled in the database, so cell type and time point are left out; the donor was told from shared clones.

The CDR3 region: CASSQEGAAGWGNEQFF. The sequence in DNA is TGCGCCAGCAGCCAAGAAGGGGCCGCCGGGTGGGGCAATGAGCAGTTCTTC. The chain is made from TRBV4-1 and TRBJ2-1; TRBD1 is perhaps the D gene, given 5 matching bases. The CDR3 spans 17 residues, from the cysteine through the phenylalanine. Only the CDR3 part of the read is kept: 51 bases, read in frame from the first base. V is clipped by 0 bases and J by 6 bases, and the sequence between their germline boundaries is 18 bases long. CDR1 and CDR2 are read off the germline V gene as MGHRA and YSYEKL.